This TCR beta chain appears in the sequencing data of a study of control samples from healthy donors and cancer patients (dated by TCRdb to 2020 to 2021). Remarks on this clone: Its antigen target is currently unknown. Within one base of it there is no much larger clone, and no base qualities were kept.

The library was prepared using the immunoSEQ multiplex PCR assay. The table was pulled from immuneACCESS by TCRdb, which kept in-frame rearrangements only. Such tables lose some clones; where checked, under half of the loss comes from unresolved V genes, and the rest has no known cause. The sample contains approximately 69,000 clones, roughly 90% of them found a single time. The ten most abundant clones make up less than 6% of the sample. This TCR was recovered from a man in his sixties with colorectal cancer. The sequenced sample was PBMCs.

The CDR3 protein: CASSLDRVGYEQYF. The DNA is as follows: TGTGCCAGCAGCCTCGACAGGGTAGGGTACGAGCAGTACTTC. This sequence uses TRBV4-2 and TRBJ2-7, with 7 junctional bases fitting TRBD1. There are 14 amino acids in the CDR3, from cysteine to phenylalanine inclusive. Only the CDR3 DNA stays, 42 bases, in frame from base 1. Ends trimmed: V by 4 bases, J by 4 bases; bases unmatched to a gene: 7. CDR1 and CDR2, per the germline V gene, are LGHNA and YNFKEQ.